The present TCR beta chain was sequenced within a study of beta chain features in type 1 diabetes. Isolated RNA was reverse transcribed in full, so expressed TCRB transcripts were sequenced. Produced via immunoSEQ multiplex PCR; TCRdb's table is partial and in-frame only. Of under 900,000 clones in the sample, 15% to 20% are singletons; the top ten hold 0.02% to 0.025%. Regarding this clone: Its antigen is undetermined.

Study-level findings and limits: Still unanswered here is whether HLA type influences TCRB rearrangement. For type 1 diabetes patients, VDJ junctions showed fewer insertions and more deletions. A cDNA-based sequencing approach could over-represent cells with high TCR expression.

The CDR3 has 14 residues. V shed 4 bases and J shed 2 bases, with 9 bases lying between them. CDR1 and CDR2 from the germline V gene are SGHRS and YFSETQ. This TCR was sampled from a woman aged 18-29 years in good health. The V call is TRBV5-1, the J call TRBJ1-4, with D tentatively TRBD1 (6 bases). Sample: naive CD4+ T cells from blood. This chain's CDR3 is CASSRGATNEKLFF. CDR3 DNA sequence: TGCGCCAGCAGCAGGGGGGCCACTAATGAAAAACTGTTTTTT.